This T cell receptor (beta chain) came from a study of identical twins. Study-level findings and limits: Models underestimated TCR alpha sharing (out-of-frame) in monozygotic twins. Twins showed weaker excess sharing in their beta out-of-frame sequences. In zero-insertion analyses, partial confounding could arise from invariant MAIT and iNKT cells.

Many counts were recorded for this clonotype. Its antigen is unidentified. TCRdb re-called the 5' RACE reads through MiXCR, storing one row per CDR3 protein. The sample lists under 350,000 distinct CDR3 sequences, less than 9.5% seen once, with 7% to 8.5% in the top ten. CDR3 length equals 13 residues. Trimming took 2 bases from V and 2 from J, leaving 6 bases between them. The germline V gene has CDR1 PRHDT and CDR2 FYEKMQ (reference sequence). The sample was also linked to a second study, of yellow fever vaccine responses in identical twins. As reported in that work: Twins' vaccine T cell responses were reported to seem partly convergent and partly personalized.

The sequenced material came from CD8+ T cells sorted from blood. This chain joins TRBV13 and TRBJ1-2, with D unclear. The sequence was collected from a woman under 30 in good health. CDR3 coding DNA: TGTGCCAGCAGCTTACGGCCCAACTATGGCTACACCTTC. This translates into CASSLRPNYGYTF.